This T cell receptor beta chain was captured in a study of T cells in Graves' hyperthyroidism and ophthalmopathy. Study results and caveats: Ophthalmopathy, which appeared later, was predicted by the model a median 6.5 months before onset. Ophthalmopathy was told apart from stable hyperthyroidism by a 13 V-J model. Blood also contained most expanded thyroid clonotypes above 0.001.

Remarks on this clonotype: Its antigen is unknown. One end of the junction does not line up with germline, which may come from a read error.

TCR beta CDR3 sequences were amplified from RNA transcripts. RT-PCR in the first round (using the HTBI primer set) targeted the TCR CDR3. TCRdb reanalysed the multiplex PCR reads using MiXCR and keeps one entry per CDR3 protein. The sample lists a few hundred thousand distinct CDR3 sequences; roughly 46% were seen once. Hyperthyroidism of Graves' type that showed no ophthalmopathy progression within 18 months was stable. The CDR3 is made up of 14 amino acids. From germline, CDR1 is SGHVS and CDR2 FQNEAQ. The chain has TRBV7-8 and TRBJ1-2; TRBD1 matches at 9 bases. The sample was peripheral blood or thyroid tissue (not recorded which). This TCR was sampled from a woman under 30 with Graves' hyperthyroidism. CDR3 protein: CASSLVQGAYGYTF. CDR3 bases: TGCGCCAGCAGCTTGGTACAGGGGGCTTATGGCTACACCTTC.